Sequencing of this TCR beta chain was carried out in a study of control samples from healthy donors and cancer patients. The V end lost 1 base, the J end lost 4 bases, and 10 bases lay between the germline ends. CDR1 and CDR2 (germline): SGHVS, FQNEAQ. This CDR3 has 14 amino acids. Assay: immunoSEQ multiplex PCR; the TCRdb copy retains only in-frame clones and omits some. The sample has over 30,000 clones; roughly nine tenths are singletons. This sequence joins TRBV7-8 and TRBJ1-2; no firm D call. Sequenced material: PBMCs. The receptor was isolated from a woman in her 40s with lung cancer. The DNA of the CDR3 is TGTGCCAGCAGCTTAGAAGGGATACTCTATGGCTACACCTTC. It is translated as CASSLEGILYGYTF.